This passage covers 16 T cell receptor beta chains from one sample sequenced in a study of blood T cell repertoires in COVID-19. Measured with immunoSEQ multiplex PCR; TCRdb has only the in-frame clones, and not every one. The sample shows over 150,000 clones, around four fifths of them seen only once. Sequencing input: peripheral blood. Receptors originate from a woman in her 70s who had recovered from COVID-19.

This chain links TRBV28 with TRBJ2-3; possible D gene TRBD1, 5 bases. Trimming stripped 4 bases from V and 0 bases from J, with 11 bases between. Germline V gives CDR1 MDHEN, CDR2 SYDVKM. This CDR3 is built from 15 residues. The CDR3 region is CASSSWTLSTDTQYF. In DNA, the CDR3 is TGTGCCAGCAGTTCCTGGACACTTAGCACAGATACGCAGTATTTT.

Worth noting for this clone: Relative to the germline gene, one junction end is altered; a read error may explain this. The chain is built from TRBV7-7 and TRBJ1-1; D is undetermined. CDR3 length equals 14 residues. In germline, CDR1 is SSHAT, CDR2 FNYEAQ (reference sequence). CDR3 sequence: CASSPLGWETEAFF. The CDR3 DNA reads as TGTGCTAGCAGCCCCCTTGGCTGGGAGACTGAAGCTTTCTTT.

The chain uses TRBV9 and TRBJ1-3; 10 bases agree with TRBD1. V lost 4 bases and J lost 2; bases outside the gene matches: 9. The CDR3 length is 17 residues. Germline assignment: CDR1 SGDLS and CDR2 YYNGEE. CDR3 bases: TGTGCCAGCAGCCCTCGACAGGGGGCGTATACTGGAAACACCATATATTTT. Protein sequence: CASSPRQGAYTGNTIYF.

The genes are TRBV18 and TRBJ1-2, with D maybe TRBD1 (5 bases). Germline CDR1 KGHSH, CDR2 LQKENI. The CDR3 is 13 residues long. V gave up 6 bases and J gave up 8 bases, with 16 bases separating them. The CDR3 here is CASSPREAGGYTF. CDR3 DNA: TGTGCCAGCTCTCCCCGGGAGGCAGGGGGCTACACCTTC.

The chain couples TRBV7-6 to TRBJ2-6; possibly TRBD2 for D (6 bases). The CDR3 loop spans 19 amino acids. V was clipped by 5 bases and J by 2 bases, with 22 bases between them. Germline CDR1 SGHVS, CDR2 FNYEAQ. CDR3: CASSRNPGTGGAGANVLTF. CDR3 nucleotide sequence: TGTGCCAGCAGCCGCAATCCGGGGACTGGAGGGGCTGGGGCCAACGTCCTGACTTTC.

The V call is TRBV6-4, the J call TRBJ1-2, with 7 bases identical to TRBD1. The trim removed 6 bases at V and 7 bases at J, leaving 11 bases unmatched. CDR3 length: 14 residues. Germline V gives CDR1 MRHNA, CDR2 SNTAGT. The CDR3 nucleotides read TGTGCCAGCAGCCCCGGGACAGCCCAGGGTGGCTACACCTTC. It encodes CASSPGTAQGGYTF.

This chain uses TRBV5-1 with TRBJ2-3; 11 bases agree with TRBD2. Trimming took 7 bases from V and 5 from J; bases not matched to a gene: 6. Germline CDR1 reads SGHRS; CDR2 reads YFSETQ. The CDR3 totals 14 residues. CDR3 residues: CASGVAGGQDTQYF. The CDR3 DNA sequence: TGCGCCAGCGGGGTAGCGGGAGGGCAAGATACGCAGTATTTT.

V usage is TRBV2 and J usage is TRBJ2-7; 8 nucleotides agree with TRBD2. The CDR3 is 15 amino acids. The V gene end was trimmed by 0 bases and the J gene end by 3 bases; junction bases not matched to a gene: 4. Germline V CDR1 and CDR2: SNHLY, FYNNEI. CDR3 DNA: TGTGCCAGCAGTGAAGCACGGGGGGGCCACTACGAGCAGTACTTC. Encoded protein: CASSEARGGHYEQYF.

The V call is TRBV6-5, the J call TRBJ1-1, with 9 bases matching TRBD1. This CDR3 is built from 13 residues. Germline V lookup: CDR1 MNHEY, CDR2 SVGAGI. With 7 bases clipped from V and 9 bases from J, the junction kept 9 bases outside the gene matches. CDR3 in amino acids: CASTNRGHLQAFF. The CDR3 nucleotides read TGTGCCAGCACCAACAGGGGGCACCTTCAAGCTTTCTTT.

The rearrangement links TRBV19 to TRBJ1-2; 7 bases map to TRBD1. The CDR3 consists of 13 residues. V trimming: 8 bases; J trimming: 4 bases; junction bases outside the gene matches: 7. The germline gives CDR1 LNHDA, CDR2 SQIVND (reference sequence). CDR3 amino acids: CASARGLGYGYTF. CDR3 DNA sequence: TGTGCCAGTGCTAGGGGGCTAGGCTATGGCTACACCTTC.

This clone was detected ten times or more. The chain recombines TRBV7-2 with TRBJ2-5, with 8 nucleotides matching TRBD2. CDR3 length equals 15 residues. Germline lookup yields CDR1 SGHTA and CDR2 FQGNSA. V lost 5 bases to trimming and J lost 5 bases; unmatched junction nucleotides: 10. The DNA of the CDR3 is TGTGCCAGCAGCCCCGGTGCGGGAGGCCCGGAGACCCAGTACTTC. Residues: CASSPGAGGPETQYF. Full variable domain (remainder filled in from reference TRBV7-2 and TRBJ2-5): GAGVSQSPSNKVTEKGKDVELRCDPISGHTALYWYRQSLGQGLEFLIYFQGNSAPDKSGLPSDRFSAERTGGSVSTLTIQRTQQEDSAVYLCASSPGAGGPETQYFGPGTRLLVL.

The V call is TRBV11-1, the J call TRBJ2-7; tentatively, D is TRBD2 (6 bases). The CDR3 spans 13 residues. The germline V and J ends were trimmed by 5 bases and 6 bases, with 14 bases remaining between them. Germline V gene lookup returns CDR1 SGHAT and CDR2 FQDESV (reference sequence). CDR3 loop: CASSLQRGLEQYF. Written as DNA, the CDR3 is TGTGCCAGCAGCCTACAACGGGGACTCGAGCAGTACTTC.

The chain couples TRBV12-3 or TRBV12-4 to TRBJ1-2; TRBD1 might be the D (6 bases). The V end lost 11 bases, the J end lost 4 bases, and 11 bases lay between the germline ends. This CDR3 spans 11 amino acids. The CDR3 region is CAAGGSYGYTF. CDR3 nucleotide sequence: TGTGCCGCGGGGGGCAGCTATGGCTACACCTTC.

V and J are TRBV5-1 and TRBJ1-2, with 12 bases lining up with TRBD1. This CDR3 contains 15 residues. V shed 0 bases, J shed 8 bases, and the junction held 5 bases outside the gene matches. Per germline, CDR1 SGHRS and CDR2 YFSETQ. The chain's CDR3 is CASSLAGTGGVGYTF. The CDR3 DNA sequence: TGCGCCAGCAGCTTGGCCGGGACAGGGGGCGTGGGCTACACCTTC. The whole variable domain, filled in from reference TRBV5-1 and TRBJ1-2, reads KAGVTQTPRYLIKTRGQQVTLSCSPISGHRSVSWYQQTPGQGLQFLFEYFSETQRNKGNFPGRFSGRQFSNSRSEMNVSTLELGDSALYLCASSLAGTGGVGYTFGSGTRLTVV.

This chain joins TRBV2 and TRBJ2-7; 8 nucleotides match TRBD2. This CDR3 contains 15 residues. The V gene end was trimmed by 3 bases and the J gene end by 0 bases; junction bases not matched to a gene: 4. From germline, CDR1 is SNHLY and CDR2 FYNNEI. The CDR3 region is CASSEGTSFSYEQYF. CDR3 in DNA: TGTGCCAGCAGTGAGGGGACTAGTTTCTCCTACGAGCAGTACTTC.

The count of this clone is one. The rearrangement joins TRBV5-5 to TRBJ2-7; 8 bases agree with TRBD1. From germline, CDR1 is SGHKS and CDR2 YYEKEE (reference sequence). The CDR3 loop spans 14 amino acids. Unmatched junction bases numbered 6, after V lost 5 bases and J lost 2 bases. The CDR3 loop reads CASRTGQGAYEQYF. CDR3 DNA sequence: TGTGCCAGCAGAACCGGACAGGGAGCCTACGAGCAGTACTTC.